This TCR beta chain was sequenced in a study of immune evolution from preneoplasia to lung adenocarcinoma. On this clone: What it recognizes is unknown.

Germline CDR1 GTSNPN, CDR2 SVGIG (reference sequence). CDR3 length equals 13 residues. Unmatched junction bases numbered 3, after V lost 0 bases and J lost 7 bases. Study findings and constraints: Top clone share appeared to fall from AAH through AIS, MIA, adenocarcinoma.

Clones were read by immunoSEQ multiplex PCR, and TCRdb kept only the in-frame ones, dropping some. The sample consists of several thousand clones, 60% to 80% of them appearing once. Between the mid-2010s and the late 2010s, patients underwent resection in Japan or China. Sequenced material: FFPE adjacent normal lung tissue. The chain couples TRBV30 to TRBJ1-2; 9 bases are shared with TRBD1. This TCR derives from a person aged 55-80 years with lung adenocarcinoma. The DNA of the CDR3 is TGTGCCTGGAGTGTAACAGGGGGCAGTGGCTACACCTTC. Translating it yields CAWSVTGGSGYTF.